The sequence of this T cell receptor (beta chain) was determined in a study of vaccination effects on CD4 cells after COVID-19. Study-level information: Expansion with viral peptide pools was applied to antigen-specific CD4+ T cells by the ViraFEST assay prior to sequencing.

This clone was counted between two and nine times. Its antigen is as yet unknown. Germline CDR1 and CDR2: LNHDA and SQIVND (reference sequence). Trimming pared 2 bases from V and 10 bases from J, leaving 9 bases between. This CDR3 has 12 residues. Cells that had been cultured for about 10 days were the source of isolated CD4+ T cells. Previously uninfected by SARS-CoV-2, the vaccine recipients also showed negative nucleocapsid antibodies. The study's findings and limits: At late timepoints after vaccination, vaccine- and infection-induced clones shrank markedly.

Here immunoSEQ multiplex PCR was the method, and the copy in TCRdb shows in-frame clones only, minus some. The sample lists 45,000 to 50,000 clones, 55% to 75% occurring once. This TCR was recovered from a human donor who received a COVID-19 vaccine. The specimen comprised CD4+ T cells from PBMCs cultured without peptide, sampled before COVID-19 vaccination. The chain is built from TRBV19 and TRBJ1-5; weak D call: TRBD1 (5 bases). The CDR3 is CASSIQGSPQHF. CDR3 bases: TGTGCCAGTAGTATACAGGGATCACCCCAGCATTTT.